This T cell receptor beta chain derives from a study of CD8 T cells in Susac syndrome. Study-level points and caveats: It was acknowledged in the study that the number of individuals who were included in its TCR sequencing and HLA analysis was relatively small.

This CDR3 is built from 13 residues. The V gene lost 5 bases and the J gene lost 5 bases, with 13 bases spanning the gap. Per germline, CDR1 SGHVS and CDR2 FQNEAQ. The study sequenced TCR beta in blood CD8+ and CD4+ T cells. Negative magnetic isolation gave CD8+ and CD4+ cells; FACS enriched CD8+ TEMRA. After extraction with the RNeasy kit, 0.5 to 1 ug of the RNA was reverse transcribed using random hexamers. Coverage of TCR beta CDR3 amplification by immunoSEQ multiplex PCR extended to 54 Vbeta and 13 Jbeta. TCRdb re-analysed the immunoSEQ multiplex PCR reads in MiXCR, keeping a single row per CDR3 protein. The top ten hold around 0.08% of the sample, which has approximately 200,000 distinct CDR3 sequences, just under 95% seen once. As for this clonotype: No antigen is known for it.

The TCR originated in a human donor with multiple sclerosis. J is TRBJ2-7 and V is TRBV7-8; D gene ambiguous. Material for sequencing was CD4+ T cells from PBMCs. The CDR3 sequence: CASSRARYHEQYV. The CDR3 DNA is TGTGCCAGCAGCCGAGCCAGATACCACGAGCAGTACGTC.